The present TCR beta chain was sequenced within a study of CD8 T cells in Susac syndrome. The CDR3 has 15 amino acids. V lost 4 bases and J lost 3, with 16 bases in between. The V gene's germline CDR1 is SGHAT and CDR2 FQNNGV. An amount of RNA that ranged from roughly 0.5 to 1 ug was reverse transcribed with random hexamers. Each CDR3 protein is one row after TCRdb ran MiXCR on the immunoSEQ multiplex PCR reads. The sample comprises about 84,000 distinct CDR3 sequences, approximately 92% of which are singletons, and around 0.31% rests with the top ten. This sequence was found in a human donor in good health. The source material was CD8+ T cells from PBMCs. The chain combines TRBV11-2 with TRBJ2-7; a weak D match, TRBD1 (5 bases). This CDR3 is CASSSGDSPLYEQYF. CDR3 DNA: TGTGCCAGCAGCTCAGGAGACAGTCCGCTCTACGAGCAGTACTTC.